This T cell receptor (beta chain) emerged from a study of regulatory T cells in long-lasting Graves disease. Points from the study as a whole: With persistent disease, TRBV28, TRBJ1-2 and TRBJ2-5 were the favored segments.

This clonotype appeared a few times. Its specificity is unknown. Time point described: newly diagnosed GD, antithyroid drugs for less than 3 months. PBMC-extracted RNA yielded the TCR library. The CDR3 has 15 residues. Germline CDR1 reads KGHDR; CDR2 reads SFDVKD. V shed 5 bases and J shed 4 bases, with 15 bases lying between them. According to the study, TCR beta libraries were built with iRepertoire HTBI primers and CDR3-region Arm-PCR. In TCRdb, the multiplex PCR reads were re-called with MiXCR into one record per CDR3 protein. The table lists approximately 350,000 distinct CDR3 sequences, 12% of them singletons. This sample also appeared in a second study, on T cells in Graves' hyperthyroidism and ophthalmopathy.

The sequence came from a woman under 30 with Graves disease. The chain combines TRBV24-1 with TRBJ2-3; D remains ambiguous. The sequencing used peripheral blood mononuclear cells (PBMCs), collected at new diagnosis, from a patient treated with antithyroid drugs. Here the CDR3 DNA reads TGTGCCACCAGTGGGACCAGCTACCTCGCAGATACGCAGTATTTT. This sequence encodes CATSGTSYLADTQYF.